Sequencing of this TCR beta chain was carried out in a study of radiotherapy plus CTLA-4 blockade in lung cancer. Study-wide results and limits: Researchers report tumor-derived TCR clones expanding in blood after radiotherapy plus ipilimumab. In blood, early T cell clone dynamics reportedly predicted response best, together with interferon-beta.

The table came from immunoSEQ multiplex PCR; TCRdb's copy has only in-frame clones and leaves some out. The data hold 3,000 to 4,000 clones, with less than 90% observed a single time. On this clone itself: The antigen remains undetermined.

Germline assignment: CDR1 LGHNA and CDR2 YSLEER. The CDR3 loop spans 16 amino acids. J lost 8 bases, V lost 1 base, and 11 bases had no gene match. This TCR derives from a human donor with non-small cell lung cancer that progressed on radiotherapy plus ipilimumab. The chain employs TRBV4-3 and TRBJ2-1, with 7 bases identical to TRBD2. This sample comprised tumor tissue, obtained from a patient treated with radiotherapy plus ipilimumab. CDR3 nucleotide sequence: TGCGCCAGCAGCCAAGGATCGGGGGGACTGAGGGATGAGCAGTTCTTC. It codes for CASSQGSGGLRDEQFF.